These T cell receptor beta chains were read from a single sample in a study of T cell changes during pregnancy in multiple sclerosis. This table comes from immunoSEQ multiplex PCR, and its TCRdb copy is limited to in-frame clones, with some not included. The repertoire holds approximately 88,000 clones, with around 94% as singletons. Sequenced material: peripheral blood, taken in the third trimester of pregnancy. Receptors originate from a female donor with multiple sclerosis, enrolled in a pregnancy study. Each CDR3 is given with its conserved first and last residue. The order of the fields is V gene, J gene, clone size, D gene, CDR3 DNA, CDR3 protein. A D gene is named only where the DNA matches it firmly. Clone size appears in some rows only: once, few, many, or a class for an expanded clone.

V: TRBV20-1; J: TRBJ1-2; size: -; D: TRBD1; DNA: TGCAGTGCTCCCGGGACAGGAGAATTCTTC; CDR3: CSAPGTGEFF
V: TRBV1; J: TRBJ2-1; size: -; D: -; DNA: TGCACCAGCAGCCCAGACCGGTCCGGTGAGCAGTTCTTC; CDR3: CTSSPDRSGEQFF
V: TRBV19; J: TRBJ2-2; size: once; D: -; DNA: TGTGCCAGTAGTCTACTCCCGACTGGGGAGCTGTTTTTT; CDR3: CASSLLPTGELFF
V: TRBV2; J: TRBJ2-3; size: -; D: -; DNA: TGTGCCAGCAGTGGGGCAGATGGAGGGACAGATACGCAGTATTTT; CDR3: CASSGADGGTDTQYF
V: TRBV19; J: TRBJ1-2; size: once; D: -; DNA: TGTGCCAGTAGCACCGGTATCGATGGTGGCTACACCTTC; CDR3: CASSTGIDGGYTF
V: TRBV27; J: TRBJ1-1; size: -; D: -; DNA: TGTGCCAGCAGTTTATCATTTTCGAGACCCGGAGACACTGAAGCTTTCTTT; CDR3: CASSLSFSRPGDTEAFF
V: TRBV5-1; J: TRBJ1-5; size: -; D: -; DNA: TGCGCCAGCAGCTTGGTTCCAGGCACCAATCAGCCCCAGCATTTT; CDR3: CASSLVPGTNQPQHF
V: TRBV7-6; J: TRBJ2-1; size: -; D: TRBD2; DNA: TGTGCCAGCAGCGAAGGGACTAGCGGGAGTCTTAGTGAGCAGTTCTTC; CDR3: CASSEGTSGSLSEQFF
V: TRBV2; J: TRBJ2-7; size: -; D: -; DNA: TGTGCCAGCAACATGGGGAGCGGATCCTCCTACGAGCAGTACTTC; CDR3: CASNMGSGSSYEQYF
V: TRBV19; J: TRBJ2-3; size: once; D: TRBD1; DNA: TGTGCCAGTAGTAACCGGGACAGGGTTACAGATACGCAGTATTTT; CDR3: CASSNRDRVTDTQYF
V: TRBV19; J: TRBJ1-5; size: -; D: TRBD1; DNA: TGTGCCAGTCGGACAGGGGTGGGACAGCCCCAGCATTTT; CDR3: CASRTGVGQPQHF
V: TRBV5-6; J: TRBJ2-1; size: -; D: TRBD2; DNA: TGTGCCAGCAGCTTGCGCGGGAGGGCCTACAATGAGCAGTTCTTC; CDR3: CASSLRGRAYNEQFF
V: TRBV27; J: TRBJ2-3; size: -; D: -; DNA: TGTGCCAGCAGCCGAGCTCGGGATACGCAGTATTTT; CDR3: CASSRARDTQYF
V: TRBV5-4; J: TRBJ1-5; size: -; D: TRBD1; DNA: TGTGCCAGCAGCTTGGACAACAGGGGGCCCCAGCATTTT; CDR3: CASSLDNRGPQHF
V: TRBV2; J: TRBJ2-1; size: -; D: -; DNA: TGTGCCAGCAGAAGGACTGGTTTCTCCTACAATGAGCAGTTCTTC; CDR3: CASRRTGFSYNEQFF
V: TRBV19; J: TRBJ1-5; size: -; D: TRBD1; DNA: TGTGCCAGTTTGGACAGGTCTAGCAATCAGCCCCAGCATTTT; CDR3: CASLDRSSNQPQHF
V: TRBV28; J: TRBJ1-5; size: once; D: -; DNA: TGTGCCAGCAGTCGGGGGGGCGGGAGGCAGCCCCAGCATTTT; CDR3: CASSRGGGRQPQHF
V: TRBV18; J: TRBJ2-7; size: -; D: TRBD2; DNA: TGTGCCAGCTCACCCCCCGGACTAGCGGGAGGACGCGAGCAGTACTTC; CDR3: CASSPPGLAGGREQYF
V: TRBV18; J: TRBJ2-3; size: -; D: TRBD1; DNA: TGTGCCACCAGGGGGATCACAGATACGCAGTATTTT; CDR3: CATRGITDTQYF
V: TRBV19; J: TRBJ1-1; size: few; D: -; DNA: TGTGCCAGTAGGCTAGTGAGGAACACTGAAGCTTTCTTT; CDR3: CASRLVRNTEAFF
V: TRBV9; J: TRBJ1-1; size: -; D: TRBD1; DNA: TGTGCCAGCAGCTACGGACAGGGGGCGGGGGAATTGGCTTTCTTT; CDR3: CASSYGQGAGELAFF
V: TRBV5-6; J: TRBJ2-3; size: -; D: -; DNA: TGTGCCAGCAGCTTGGACCAGGGAATGACAGATACGCAGTATTTT; CDR3: CASSLDQGMTDTQYF
V: TRBV5-1; J: TRBJ2-1; size: -; D: -; DNA: TGCGCCAGCAGCATTCTAGGGGCCAGCGAGCAGTTCTTC; CDR3: CASSILGASEQFF
V: TRBV12-1; J: TRBJ2-7; size: once; D: -; DNA: TGTGCCAGCAGCTTCGGACTAGTTGGCTACGAGCAGTACTTC; CDR3: CASSFGLVGYEQYF
V: TRBV28; J: TRBJ1-2; size: -; D: TRBD1; DNA: TGTGCCAGCAGTTCTGGGACAGTATCTCTCTATGGCTACACCTTC; CDR3: CASSSGTVSLYGYTF
V: TRBV7-9; J: TRBJ2-4; size: -; D: -; DNA: TGTGCCAGCAGCGGTGCAGAAAACATTCAGTACTTC; CDR3: CASSGAENIQYF
V: TRBV5-5; J: TRBJ1-3; size: -; D: -; DNA: TGTGCCAGCAGCTTGCCGGGTACTGGAAACACCATATATTTT; CDR3: CASSLPGTGNTIYF